Shown below are 14 T cell receptor beta chains from a single sample sequenced in a study of beta chain features in type 1 diabetes listed by TCRdb under 2018. What the research found in general, with its limitations: In all four CD4+ subsets, TCRB CDR3 length was moderately but significantly shorter in type 1 diabetes patients.

Their target antigens are unknown. Library generation was performed with the immunoSEQ multiplex PCR assay. The High Capacity cDNA Reverse Transcription Kit was used to reverse transcribe all of the isolated RNA, meaning that expressed TCRB transcripts were what got sequenced. As stored in TCRdb, this immuneACCESS dataset retains in-frame rearrangements with V and J assigned. A fraction of the clones does not appear; measured against another copy, unresolved V genes explain less than half of the discrepancy, and the remainder lacks a known reason. This sample holds around 260,000 clones; approximately 24% were observed only once. The leading ten clones occupy around 0.011% of the sample. Sequences were obtained from naive CD4+ T cells from blood. The meaning of the sample's cell subset or site label: true naive CD4+ T cells. Receptors originate from a young woman with type 1 diabetes.

V usage is TRBV4-1 and J usage is TRBJ1-5; possibly TRBD1 for D (6 bases). This CDR3 contains 17 residues. Trimming pared 0 bases from V and 2 bases from J, leaving 14 bases between. Germline V gives CDR1 MGHRA, CDR2 YSYEKL. The CDR3 is CASSQDRQGSGNQPQHF. CDR3 in DNA: TGCGCCAGCAGCCAAGATCGGCAGGGGTCTGGCAATCAGCCCCAGCATTTT.

This clone was seen more than once but under ten times. This chain joins TRBV27 and TRBJ2-3; D is uncertain. The CDR3 is 12 residues long. CDR1 and CDR2 (germline): MNHEY, SMNVEV (reference sequence). The ends were cut back, 4 bases at V and 2 bases at J, with 4 bases in the middle. The DNA for the CDR3 is TGTGCCAGCAGTTCTATCACAGATACGCAGTATTTT. The encoded protein is CASSSITDTQYF.

There are a few counts of this clone. The chain couples TRBV9 to TRBJ2-5; 8 bases align to TRBD2. Germline-derived CDR1 and CDR2 are SGDLS and YYNGEE. The CDR3 length is 16 residues. V shed 6 bases, J shed 2 bases, and the junction held 12 bases outside the gene matches. The CDR3 DNA follows: TGTGCCAGCACTTTCGGCGCGGGAGGTCCTCAAGAGACCCAGTACTTC. This encodes CASTFGAGGPQETQYF.

This clone has more than one count but fewer than ten. The V and J genes are TRBV30 and TRBJ1-2, with D maybe TRBD1 (5 bases). Between the trimmed V and J ends, which lost 2 bases and 4 bases, there was a span of 14 bases. The CDR3 runs 14 residues. Looked up from germline, CDR1 is GTSNPN and CDR2 is SVGIG (reference sequence). The CDR3 region is CAWSRTSLAYGYTF. In nucleotides, the CDR3 is TGTGCCTGGAGTCGGACATCCTTGGCCTATGGCTACACCTTC.

The chain joins TRBV29-1 to TRBJ2-4; no firm D call. CDR3 length: 14 residues. Germline V lookup: CDR1 SQVTM, CDR2 ANQGSEA. Trimming stripped 4 bases from V and 0 bases from J, with 10 bases between. CDR3 sequence: CSVAGPLAKNIQYF. The CDR3 region has the DNA TGCAGCGTTGCTGGGCCACTAGCCAAAAACATTCAGTACTTC.

The rearrangement joins TRBV4-2 to TRBJ2-6, with TRBD2 matching over 14 bases. Trimming removed 3 bases from V and 2 bases from J; junction bases left unmatched: 6. This CDR3 comprises 19 residues. Germline values: CDR1 LGHNA, CDR2 YNFKEQ. The CDR3 region is CASSHTGTSGSTGANVLTF. CDR3 nucleotide sequence: TGTGCCAGCAGCCATACCGGGACTAGCGGGAGTACTGGGGCCAACGTCCTGACTTTC.

The chain's CDR3 is CASRGQGRDQFF. The DNA of the CDR3 is TGTGCCAGCAGGGGACAGGGAAGGGATCAGTTCTTC. V is TRBV25-1 and J is TRBJ2-1; 9 bases line up with TRBD1. With 6 bases clipped from V and 13 bases from J, the junction kept 7 bases outside the gene matches. Germline V gene sequence: CDR1 MGHDK, CDR2 SYGVNS. The CDR3 runs to 12 residues. The full variable domain, completed using reference TRBV25-1 and TRBJ2-1, is EADIYQTPRYLVIGTGKKITLECSQTMGHDKMYWYQQDPGMELHLIHYSYGVNSTEKGDLSSESTVSRIRTEHFPLTLESARPSHTSQYLCASRGQGRDQFFGPGTRLTVL.

As for this clone: A junction end diverges from the germline sequence, so it may reflect a read error. This sequence joins TRBV5-1 and TRBJ2-5; TRBD1 agrees at 7 bases. This CDR3 comprises 16 residues. Germline V gene data show CDR1 as SGHRS and CDR2 as YFSETQ. The CDR3 nucleotides read TGCGCCAGCAGCTACCGGGACAGCGTTACCCAAGGGACCCAGTACTTC. It encodes CASSYRDSVTQGTQYF. Supplemented by reference TRBV5-1 and TRBJ2-5, the full variable domain reads KAGVTQTPRYLIKTRGQQVTLSCSPISGHRSVSWYQQTPGQGLQFLFEYFSETQRNKGNFPGRFSGRQFSNSRSEMNVSTLELGDSALYLCASSYRDSVTQGTQYFGPGTRLLVL.

This clone has just a few counts. The V call is TRBV29-1, the J call TRBJ1-1; 10 bases fit TRBD1. The CDR3 contains 12 residues. V lost 5 bases and J lost 7; bases outside the gene matches: 4. CDR1 is SQVTM, CDR2 ANQGSEA, per germline. The CDR3 loop is CSVRGQGVEAFF. DNA for the CDR3: TGCAGCGTTAGAGGACAGGGGGTTGAAGCTTTCTTT.

The CDR3 coding sequence is TGTGCCAGCAGCGTAGTAGTGGGGAGCGGAGCCGAGCAGTACTTC. The encoded protein is CASSVVVGSGAEQYF. The chain uses TRBV9 and TRBJ2-7; D perhaps matches TRBD2 (5 bases). The germline V gene encodes CDR1 SGDLS and CDR2 YYNGEE. The CDR3 sequence is 15 residues long. V lost 0 bases, J lost 6 bases, and 16 bases lay in between.

The J gene is TRBJ2-1, the V gene TRBV11-3, with 11 bases lining up with TRBD2. Trimming cost V 5 bases and J 6 bases; bases outside gene matches: 6. There are 15 residues in the CDR3. Germline assignment: CDR1 SGHNT and CDR2 YENEEA. CDR3 region: CASSIAGGPGNEQFF. CDR3 nucleotide sequence: TGTGCCAGCAGCATAGCGGGAGGGCCAGGCAATGAGCAGTTCTTC.

This clone appeared a few times. J is TRBJ2-1 and V is TRBV5-4, with 7 bases lining up with TRBD2. With V trimmed by 0 bases and J by 6 bases, 0 bases remained unmatched. Germline loops: CDR1 SGHNT, CDR2 YYREEE (reference sequence). There are 13 residues in the CDR3. In DNA form, the CDR3 reads TGTGCCAGCAGCTTGGCGGGGGGCAATGAGCAGTTCTTC. Translation: CASSLAGGNEQFF. The full variable domain, with the rest looked up from reference TRBV5-4 and TRBJ2-1, is ETGVTQSPTHLIKTRGQQVTLRCSSQSGHNTVSWYQQALGQGPQFIFQYYREEENGRGNFPPRFSGLQFPNYSSELNVNALELDDSALYLCASSLAGGNEQFFGPGTRLTVL.

V and J are TRBV4-1 and TRBJ2-2; D ambiguous. From germline, CDR1 is MGHRA and CDR2 YSYEKL. This CDR3 comprises 15 residues. Trimming cost V 1 base and J 1 base, with 7 bases left between them. The CDR3 loop reads CASSQAPRNTGELFF. The DNA of the CDR3 is TGCGCCAGCAGCCAAGCTCCCCGGAACACCGGGGAGCTGTTTTTT.

This clone was counted between two and nine times. V and J are TRBV9 and TRBJ1-1; weak D call: TRBD1 (5 bases). The CDR3 loop spans 14 amino acids. V was shortened by 0 bases and J by 5 bases, with 11 bases between the two germline ends. Germline-derived CDR1 and CDR2 are SGDLS and YYNGEE. In nucleotides, the CDR3 is TGTGCCAGCAGCGTAGCTGCAGGGTTAACTGAAGCTTTCTTT. It yields the protein CASSVAAGLTEAFF.